This T cell receptor (beta chain) was sequenced in a study of technical replicates of blood from several donors. Generated by immunoSEQ multiplex PCR, the TCRdb table keeps only in-frame clones and is missing some. The data show approximately 76,000 clones, 97% seen once. V lost 8 bases, J lost 4 bases, and 8 bases stayed unmatched. Germline CDR1 reads SEHNR; CDR2 reads FQNEAQ (reference sequence). The CDR3 spans 14 residues. Sample: T cells isolated from PBMCs. The sequence was collected from a human donor in good health. The gene calls are TRBV7-9 and TRBJ1-2, with 9 bases that match TRBD1. The CDR3 region has the DNA TGTGCCAGCGGACCCGGGACAGGGATCTATGGCTACACCTTC. Translation gives CASGPGTGIYGYTF.